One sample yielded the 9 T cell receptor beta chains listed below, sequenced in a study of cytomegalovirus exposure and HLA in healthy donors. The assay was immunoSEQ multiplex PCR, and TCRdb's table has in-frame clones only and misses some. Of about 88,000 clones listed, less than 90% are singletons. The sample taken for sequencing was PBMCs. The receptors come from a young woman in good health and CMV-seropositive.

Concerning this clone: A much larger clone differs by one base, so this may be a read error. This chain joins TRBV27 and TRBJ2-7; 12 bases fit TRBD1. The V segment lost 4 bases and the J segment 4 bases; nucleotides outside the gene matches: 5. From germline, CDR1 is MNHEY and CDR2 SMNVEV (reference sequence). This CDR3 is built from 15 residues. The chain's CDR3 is CASSSPGQGAYEQYF. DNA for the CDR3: TGTGCCAGCAGTTCTCCGGGACAGGGGGCTTACGAGCAGTACTTC.

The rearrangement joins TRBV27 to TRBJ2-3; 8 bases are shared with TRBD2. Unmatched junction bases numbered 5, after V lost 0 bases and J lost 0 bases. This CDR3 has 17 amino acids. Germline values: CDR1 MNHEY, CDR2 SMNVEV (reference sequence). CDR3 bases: TGTGCCAGCAGTTTATCGATTGGCGGGGGGAGCACAGATACGCAGTATTTT. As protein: CASSLSIGGGSTDTQYF.

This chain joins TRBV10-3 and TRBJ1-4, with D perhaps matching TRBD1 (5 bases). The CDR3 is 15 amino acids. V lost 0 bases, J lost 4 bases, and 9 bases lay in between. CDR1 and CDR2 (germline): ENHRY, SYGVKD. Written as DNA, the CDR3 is TGTGCCATCAGTGAGTCGCAGGGTAATAATGAAAAACTGTTTTTT. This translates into CAISESQGNNEKLFF.

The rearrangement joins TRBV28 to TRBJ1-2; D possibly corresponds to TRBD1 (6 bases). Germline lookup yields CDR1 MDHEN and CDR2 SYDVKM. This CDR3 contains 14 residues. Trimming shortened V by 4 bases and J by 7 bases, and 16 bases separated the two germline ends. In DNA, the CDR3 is TGTGCCAGCAGTTCTCCCGCAGGGGCGGGTGGCTACACCTTC. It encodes CASSSPAGAGGYTF.

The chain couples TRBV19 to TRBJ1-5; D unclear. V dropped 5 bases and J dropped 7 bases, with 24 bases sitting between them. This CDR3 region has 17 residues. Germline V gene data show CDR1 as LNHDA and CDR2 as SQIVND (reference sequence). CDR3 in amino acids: CASSLGSTEGYTQPQHF. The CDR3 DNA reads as TGTGCCAGTAGTCTAGGTTCGACCGAGGGTTATACCCAGCCCCAGCATTTT.

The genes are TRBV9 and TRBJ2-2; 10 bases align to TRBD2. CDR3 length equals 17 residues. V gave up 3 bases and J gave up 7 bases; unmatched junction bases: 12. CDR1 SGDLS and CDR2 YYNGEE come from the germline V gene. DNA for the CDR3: TGTGCCAGCAGCGACCCCCCGAGCGGGGGGGAGAGCGGGGAGCTGTTTTTT. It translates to CASSDPPSGGESGELFF. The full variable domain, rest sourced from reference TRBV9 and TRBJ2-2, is DSGVTQTPKHLITATGQRVTLRCSPRSGDLSVYWYQQSLDQGLQFLIQYYNGEERAKGNILERFSAQQFPDLHSELNLSSLELGDSALYFCASSDPPSGGESGELFFGEGSRLTVL.

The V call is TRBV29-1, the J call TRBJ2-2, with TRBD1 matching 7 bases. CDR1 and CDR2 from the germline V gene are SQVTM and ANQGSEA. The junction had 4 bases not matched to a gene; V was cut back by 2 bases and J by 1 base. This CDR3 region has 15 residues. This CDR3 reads CSVEMGDRNTGELFF. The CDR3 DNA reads TGCAGCGTTGAAATGGGGGACAGGAACACCGGGGAGCTGTTTTTT.

This CDR3 is CASSLMSSGGQETQYF. The CDR3 bases are TGCGCCAGCAGCTTGATGTCTAGCGGGGGGCAAGAGACCCAGTACTTC. This chain uses TRBV5-1 with TRBJ2-5; 11 bases are shared with TRBD2. Germline CDR1 and CDR2: SGHRS and YFSETQ. V lost 1 base, J lost 2 bases, and 4 bases stayed unmatched. This CDR3 is 16 amino acids long.

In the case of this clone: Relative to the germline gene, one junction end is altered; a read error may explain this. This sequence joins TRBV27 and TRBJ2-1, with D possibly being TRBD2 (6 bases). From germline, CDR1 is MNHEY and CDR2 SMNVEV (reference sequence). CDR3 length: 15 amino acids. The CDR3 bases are TGTGCCAGCGCGGTCTGGGAGGCCGGCTACAATGAGCAATTCTTC. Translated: CASAVWEAGYNEQFF.